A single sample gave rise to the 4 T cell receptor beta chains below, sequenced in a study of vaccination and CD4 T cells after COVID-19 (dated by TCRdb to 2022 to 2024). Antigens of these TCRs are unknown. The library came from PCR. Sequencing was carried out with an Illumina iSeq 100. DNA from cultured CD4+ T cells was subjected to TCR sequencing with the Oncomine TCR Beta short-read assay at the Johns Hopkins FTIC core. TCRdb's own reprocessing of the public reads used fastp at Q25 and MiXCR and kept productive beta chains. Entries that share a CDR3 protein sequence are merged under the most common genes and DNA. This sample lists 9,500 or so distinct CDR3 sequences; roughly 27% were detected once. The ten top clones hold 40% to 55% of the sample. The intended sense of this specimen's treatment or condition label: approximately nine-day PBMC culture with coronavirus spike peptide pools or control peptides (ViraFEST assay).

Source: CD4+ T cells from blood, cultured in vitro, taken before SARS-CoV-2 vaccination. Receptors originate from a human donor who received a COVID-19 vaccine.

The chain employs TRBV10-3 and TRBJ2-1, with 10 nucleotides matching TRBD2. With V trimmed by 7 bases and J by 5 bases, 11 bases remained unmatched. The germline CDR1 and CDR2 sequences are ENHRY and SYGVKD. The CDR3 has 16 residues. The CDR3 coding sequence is TGTGCCATCAACCATACTAGCGGGGATTTCGACAATGAGCAGTTCTTC. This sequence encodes CAINHTSGDFDNEQFF.

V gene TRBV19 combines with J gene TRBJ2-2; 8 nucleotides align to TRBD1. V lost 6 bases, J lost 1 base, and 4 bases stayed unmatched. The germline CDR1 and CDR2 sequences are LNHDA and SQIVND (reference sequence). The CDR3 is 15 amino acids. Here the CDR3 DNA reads TGTGCCAGTAGGACTGGGACAGGGAACACCGGGGAGCTGTTTTTT. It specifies CASRTGTGNTGELFF.

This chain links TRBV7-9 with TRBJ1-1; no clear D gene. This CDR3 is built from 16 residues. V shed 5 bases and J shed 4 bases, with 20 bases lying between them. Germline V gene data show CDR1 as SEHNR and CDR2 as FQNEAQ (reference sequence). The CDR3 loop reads CASSPSLKSGSTEAFF. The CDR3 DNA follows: TGTGCCAGCAGCCCCTCACTCAAGTCGGGGTCCACTGAAGCTTTCTTT.

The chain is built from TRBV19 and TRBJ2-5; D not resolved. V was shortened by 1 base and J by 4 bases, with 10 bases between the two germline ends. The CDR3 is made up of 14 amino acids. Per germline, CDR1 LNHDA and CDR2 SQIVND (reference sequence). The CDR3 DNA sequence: TGTGCCAGTAGTATAGCTGCCCAGTCAGAGACCCAGTACTTC. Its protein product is CASSIAAQSETQYF.